This TCR beta chain is drawn from a study of blood T cells in healthy people across ages. Across the whole study: Researchers report that template switching captured about one barcoded beta molecule per two T cells.

Study outcomes and limitations: Estimates of diversity drawn from one million T cells were considered underestimates. It was found that TCR beta diversity correlated strongly with the percentage of naive T cells.

Sample-barcoded 5' priming and a J-beta primer mix drove a second PCR of roughly 7 to 11 cycles. Template switching added a 12-random-nucleotide identifier to every cDNA molecule. MiXCR, applied by TCRdb to the 5' RACE reads, yields one record per CDR3 protein. In the table there are about 680,000 distinct CDR3 sequences, more than 40% of which are singletons. There are a few counts of this clonotype. Antigen unknown. Unmatched junction bases numbered 7, after V lost 3 bases and J lost 6 bases. The CDR3 loop spans 15 amino acids. Germline loops: CDR1 PRHDT, CDR2 FYEKMQ (reference sequence). The specimen was blood. The TCR originated in a woman aged 55-69 years in good health. The chain uses TRBV13 and TRBJ2-1, with TRBD2 identical over 8 bases. For the CDR3, the DNA is TGTGCCAGCAGCTTCCGGACTAGCCGGTTCAATGAGCAGTTCTTC. This sequence encodes CASSFRTSRFNEQFF.